One sample yielded the 18 T cell receptor beta chains listed below, sequenced in a study of glioma-infiltrating T cells. TCR alpha and beta CDR3 regions were amplified from RNA using iRepertoire nested multiplex PCR. TCRdb redid the calling of the multiplex PCR reads with MiXCR, one entry per CDR3 protein. The table includes 150,000 or so distinct CDR3 sequences, 30% to 40% detected once. Material: glioma tissue, nonneoplastic brain tissue, or PBMCs (not recorded which). Receptors were obtained from a human donor with low-grade glioma or glioblastoma, undergoing nonglioma brain surgery, or in good health (not recorded which).

This chain joins TRBV6-1 and TRBJ1-2; no reliable D call. Germline CDR1 MNHNS, CDR2 SASEGT. The CDR3 totals 14 residues. V gave up 1 base and J gave up 4 bases, with 10 bases separating them. The CDR3 nucleotides are TGTGCCAGCAGTGAAGGATTCCGCGGCTATGGCTACACCTTC. It translates to CASSEGFRGYGYTF.

There are a few counts of this clonotype. V and J are TRBV15 and TRBJ2-3; D is undetermined. Trimming pared 7 bases from V and 0 bases from J, leaving 14 bases between. The CDR3 contains 15 residues. Germline V gene data show CDR1 as LNHNV and CDR2 as YYDKDF (reference sequence). The CDR3 nucleotides are TGTGCCACCAAAGACCCTTTCTCTAGCACAGATACGCAGTATTTT. Its translation: CATKDPFSSTDTQYF. Using reference TRBV15 and TRBJ2-3 for the parts outside the CDR3, the full variable domain is DAMVIQNPRYQVTQFGKPVTLSCSQTLNHNVMYWYQQKSSQAPKLLFHYYDKDFNNEADTPDNFQSRRPNTSFCFLDIRSPGLGDTAMYLCATKDPFSSTDTQYFGPGTRLTVL.

With regard to this clonotype: A much larger clonotype is one base distant, so this may be a read error. The rearrangement joins TRBV6-2 or TRBV6-3 to TRBJ2-1, with a tentative D call TRBD1 (5 bases). CDR1 is MNHEY, CDR2 SVGEGT, per germline. The CDR3 runs to 16 residues. CDR3 DNA: TGTGTCAGCAGTTACTCGATTAGGGGTCCCTACAATGAGCAGTTCTTC. Protein product: CVSSYSIRGPYNEQFF.

This clonotype was seen more than once but under ten times. The chain has TRBV20-1 and TRBJ1-6; D call uncertain. Germline V gene data show CDR1 as DFQATT and CDR2 as SNEGSKA (reference sequence). Deletions cut 5 bases from V and 4 bases from J, with 9 bases between. This CDR3 is 13 amino acids long. CDR3 coding DNA: TGCAGTGCTCTTGACTTATATAATTCACCCCTCCACTTT. Amino acid sequence: CSALDLYNSPLHF.

This clonotype was seen only a few times. The junction departs from germline at one end; a sequencing error may be responsible. The V gene is TRBV6-2 or TRBV6-3, the J gene TRBJ2-1; D ambiguous. This CDR3 has 11 amino acids. Germline V CDR1 and CDR2: MNHEY, SVGEGT. The CDR3: CASTQYNEQLF. As DNA, the CDR3 is TGTGCCAGCACCCAGTACAATGAGCAGCTCTTC.

The sample holds a few counts of this clonotype. The V call is TRBV20-1, the J call TRBJ2-5; unclear D gene. V lost 2 bases and J 6 bases, leaving 13 bases between the germline ends. This CDR3 region has 13 residues. Germline assignment: CDR1 DFQATT and CDR2 SNEGSKA (reference sequence). The DNA of the CDR3 is TGCAGTGCTAGATATATCACGAGCCAGACCCAGTACTTC. Protein sequence: CSARYITSQTQYF.

The chain links TRBV7-9 to TRBJ2-7, with TRBD1 identical over 8 bases. From germline, CDR1 is SEHNR and CDR2 FQNEAQ (reference sequence). There are 14 residues in the CDR3. With 5 bases clipped from V and 2 bases from J, the junction kept 5 bases outside the gene matches. DNA of the CDR3: TGTGCCAGCAGCGTAGGGACAGGCACCTACGAGCAGTACTTC. Its translation: CASSVGTGTYEQYF.

The chain links TRBV7-2 to TRBJ1-1, with D perhaps matching TRBD1 (6 bases). V was clipped by 2 bases and J by 0 bases, with 13 bases between them. Germline V gives CDR1 SGHTA, CDR2 FQGNSA. This CDR3 region has 16 residues. The CDR3 coding sequence is TGTGCCAGCAGCTTAAGAAGGGGACATATGAACACTGAAGCTTTCTTT. Protein: CASSLRRGHMNTEAFF.

The table lists this clonotype with many counts. The chain has TRBV20-1 and TRBJ1-1; 11 bases are shared with TRBD1. Looked up from germline, CDR1 is DFQATT and CDR2 is SNEGSKA (reference sequence). V trimming: 3 bases; J trimming: 4 bases; junction bases outside the gene matches: 1. The CDR3 runs to 13 residues. As DNA, the CDR3 is TGCAGTGCTAGGGGGACAGGGGGCACTGAAGCTTTCTTT. Its translation: CSARGTGGTEAFF.

V usage is TRBV6-1 and J usage is TRBJ1-5, with D unclear. Trimming cost V 5 bases and J 5 bases, with 10 bases left between them. Germline V gives CDR1 MNHNS, CDR2 SASEGT. CDR3 length equals 13 residues. CDR3 protein: CASSLSWDQPQHF. The CDR3 nucleotides are TGTGCCAGCAGTTTATCTTGGGATCAGCCCCAGCATTTT.

This clonotype was detected only a few times. This chain connects TRBV2 to TRBJ2-1; 7 positions agree with TRBD1. The CDR3 spans 14 residues. V shed 3 bases, J shed 1 base, and the junction held 0 bases outside the gene matches. Per germline, CDR1 SNHLY and CDR2 FYNNEI. CDR3: CASSETGSYNEQFF. CDR3 coding DNA: TGTGCCAGCAGTGAGACAGGGTCCTACAATGAGCAGTTCTTC.

There are a few counts of this clonotype. V gene TRBV6-2 or TRBV6-3 combines with J gene TRBJ1-4; no definite D call. The CDR3 contains 15 residues. The V end lost 6 bases, the J end lost 8 bases, and 19 bases lay between the germline ends. Germline values: CDR1 MNHEY, CDR2 SVGEGT. The CDR3 nucleotides read TGTGCCAGCAGCCAAGAATTGGCTACCGCCGAAAAACTGTTTTTT. This gives the protein CASSQELATAEKLFF.

The chain employs TRBV12-3 or TRBV12-4 and TRBJ2-3; 10 bases line up with TRBD2. The CDR3 spans 15 residues. Trimming cost V 2 bases and J 3 bases; bases outside gene matches: 2. The CDR3: CASSLNSGGTDTQYF. DNA of the CDR3: TGTGCCAGCAGTTTAAATAGCGGGGGGACAGATACGCAGTATTTT.

This sequence joins TRBV20-1 and TRBJ2-5; D could derive from TRBD1 or TRBD2 (5 bases each). CDR1 is DFQATT, CDR2 SNEGSKA, per germline (reference sequence). V dropped 1 base and J dropped 2 bases, with 11 bases sitting between them. This CDR3 has 14 residues. CDR3 in amino acids: CSARVRGGQETQYF. CDR3 nucleotides: TGCAGTGCTAGAGTTCGGGGCGGTCAAGAGACCCAGTACTTC.

This clonotype showed up just a few times. This chain links TRBV27 with TRBJ1-2; possibly TRBD1 for D (5 bases). The CDR3 covers 16 residues. Per the germline V gene, CDR1 is MNHEY and CDR2 is SMNVEV (reference sequence). Trimming took 5 bases from V and 0 from J, leaving 16 bases between them. This CDR3 reads CASSLTGGGANYGYTF. In DNA, the CDR3 is TGTGCCAGCAGTCTCACGGGGGGGGGGGCTAACTATGGCTACACCTTC.

This clonotype has just one count. This chain links TRBV7-2 with TRBJ2-1; 12 nucleotides match TRBD2. Germline lookup yields CDR1 SGHTA and CDR2 FQGNSA. The CDR3 loop spans 16 amino acids. The junction had 12 bases not matched to a gene; V was cut back by 8 bases and J by 7 bases. CDR3 sequence (DNA): TGTGCCAGCTCGCCCAGACTAGCGGGAGAGCGGAATGAGCAGTTCTTC. Translating it yields CASSPRLAGERNEQFF.

This chain joins TRBV18 and TRBJ2-5; D unresolved. In germline, CDR1 is KGHSH, CDR2 LQKENI. This CDR3 is 14 amino acids long. V was shortened by 6 bases and J by 1 base, with 12 bases between the two germline ends. The CDR3 protein is CASSGSPGQETQYF. The CDR3 bases are TGTGCCAGCTCGGGGTCACCAGGCCAAGAGACCCAGTACTTC.

In this sample, this clonotype turned up a few times. The chain is built from TRBV28 and TRBJ2-5; D remains ambiguous. Germline CDR1 and CDR2: MDHEN and SYDVKM. V dropped 4 bases and J dropped 11 bases, with 14 bases sitting between them. The CDR3 consists of 12 residues. CDR3 sequence: CASSSLPLLQYF. Here the CDR3 DNA reads TGTGCCAGCAGTTCCCTTCCCCTGCTTCAGTACTTC.